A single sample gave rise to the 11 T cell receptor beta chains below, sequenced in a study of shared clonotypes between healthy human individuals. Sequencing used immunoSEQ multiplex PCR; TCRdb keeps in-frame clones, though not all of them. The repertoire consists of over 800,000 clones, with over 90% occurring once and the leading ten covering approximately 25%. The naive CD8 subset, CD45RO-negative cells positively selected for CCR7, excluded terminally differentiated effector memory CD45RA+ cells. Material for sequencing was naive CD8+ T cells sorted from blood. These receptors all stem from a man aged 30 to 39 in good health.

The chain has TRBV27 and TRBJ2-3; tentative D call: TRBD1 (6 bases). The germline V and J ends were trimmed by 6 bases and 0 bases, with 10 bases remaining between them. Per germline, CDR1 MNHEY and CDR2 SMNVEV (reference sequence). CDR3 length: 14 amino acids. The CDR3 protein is CASSWTVSTDTQYF. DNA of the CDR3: TGTGCCAGCAGCTGGACAGTTAGCACAGATACGCAGTATTTT.

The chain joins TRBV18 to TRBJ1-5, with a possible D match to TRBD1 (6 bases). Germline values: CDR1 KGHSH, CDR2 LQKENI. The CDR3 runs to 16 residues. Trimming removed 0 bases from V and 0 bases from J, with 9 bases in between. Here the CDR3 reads CASSPPPGDSNQPQHF. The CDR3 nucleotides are TGTGCCAGCTCACCACCCCCAGGGGATAGCAATCAGCCCCAGCATTTT.

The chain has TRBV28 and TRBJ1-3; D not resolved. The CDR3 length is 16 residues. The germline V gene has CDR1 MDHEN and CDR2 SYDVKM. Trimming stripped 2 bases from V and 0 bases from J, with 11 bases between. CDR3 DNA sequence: TGTGCCAGCAGTTTACGGACGGATTCCTCTGGAAACACCATATATTTT. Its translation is CASSLRTDSSGNTIYF.

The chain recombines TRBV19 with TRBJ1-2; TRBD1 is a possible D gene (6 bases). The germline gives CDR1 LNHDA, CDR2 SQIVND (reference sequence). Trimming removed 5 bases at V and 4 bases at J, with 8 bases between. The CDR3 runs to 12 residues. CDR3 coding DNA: TGTGCCAGTAGTGTACAGGGCTATGGCTACACCTTC. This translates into CASSVQGYGYTF. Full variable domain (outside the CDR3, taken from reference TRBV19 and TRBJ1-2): DGGITQSPKYLFRKEGQNVTLSCEQNLNHDAMYWYRQDPGQGLRLIYYSQIVNDFQKGDIAEGYSVSREKKESFPLTVTSAQKNPTAFYLCASSVQGYGYTFGSGTRLTVV.

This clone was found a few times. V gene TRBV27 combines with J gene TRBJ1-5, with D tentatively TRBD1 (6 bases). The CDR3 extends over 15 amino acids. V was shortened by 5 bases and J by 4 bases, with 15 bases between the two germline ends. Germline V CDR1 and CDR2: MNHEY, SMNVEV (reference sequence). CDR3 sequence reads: CASSNTGFRNQPQHF. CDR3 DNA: TGTGCCAGCAGTAACACAGGGTTTCGAAATCAGCCCCAGCATTTT.

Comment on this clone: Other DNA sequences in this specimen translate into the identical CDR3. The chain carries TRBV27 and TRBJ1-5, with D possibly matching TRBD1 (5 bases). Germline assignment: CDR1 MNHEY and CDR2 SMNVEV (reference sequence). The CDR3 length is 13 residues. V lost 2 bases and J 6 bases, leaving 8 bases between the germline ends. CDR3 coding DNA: TGTGCCAGCAGTTTAACAGGATCTCAGCCCCAGCATTTT. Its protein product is CASSLTGSQPQHF.

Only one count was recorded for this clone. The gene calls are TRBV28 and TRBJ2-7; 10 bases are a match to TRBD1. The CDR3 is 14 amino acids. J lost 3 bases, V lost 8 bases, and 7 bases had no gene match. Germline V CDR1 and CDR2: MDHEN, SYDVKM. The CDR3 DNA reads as TGTGCCAGCGCGAGCGGGACAGGGGTCTACGAGCAGTACTTC. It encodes CASASGTGVYEQYF.

CDR3 coding DNA: TGCAGCGTTGACCGGACGGAAAGTGGGGAGCAGTTCTTC. Residues: CSVDRTESGEQFF. The chain carries TRBV29-1 and TRBJ2-1, with D hard to call. Germline values: CDR1 SQVTM, CDR2 ANQGSEA. The CDR3 has 13 amino acids. Trimming pared 3 bases from V and 10 bases from J, leaving 16 bases between.

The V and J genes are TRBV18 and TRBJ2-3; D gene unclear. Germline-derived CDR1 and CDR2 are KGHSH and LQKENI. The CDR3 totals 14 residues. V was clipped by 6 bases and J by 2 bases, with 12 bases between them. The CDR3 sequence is CASSSSPNTDTQYF. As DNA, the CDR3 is TGTGCCAGCTCCTCTTCTCCCAACACAGATACGCAGTATTTT.

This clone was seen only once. CDR3: CASSLGQGADEQFF. CDR3 DNA: TGCGCCAGCAGCCTGGGACAGGGGGCAGATGAGCAGTTCTTC. The chain uses TRBV4-1 and TRBJ2-1, with TRBD1 matching over 12 bases. The CDR3 extends over 14 amino acids. The V gene's germline CDR1 is MGHRA and CDR2 YSYEKL. The trim removed 4 bases at V and 8 bases at J, leaving 3 bases unmatched.

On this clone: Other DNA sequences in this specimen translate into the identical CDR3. CDR3: CSVESQGETYEQYF. DNA of the CDR3: TGCAGCGTTGAATCCCAGGGGGAGACCTACGAGCAGTACTTC. This chain uses TRBV29-1 with TRBJ2-7, with 7 bases that match TRBD1. CDR3 size: 14 residues. Per germline, CDR1 SQVTM and CDR2 ANQGSEA. Unmatched junction bases numbered 6, after V lost 2 bases and J lost 2 bases.